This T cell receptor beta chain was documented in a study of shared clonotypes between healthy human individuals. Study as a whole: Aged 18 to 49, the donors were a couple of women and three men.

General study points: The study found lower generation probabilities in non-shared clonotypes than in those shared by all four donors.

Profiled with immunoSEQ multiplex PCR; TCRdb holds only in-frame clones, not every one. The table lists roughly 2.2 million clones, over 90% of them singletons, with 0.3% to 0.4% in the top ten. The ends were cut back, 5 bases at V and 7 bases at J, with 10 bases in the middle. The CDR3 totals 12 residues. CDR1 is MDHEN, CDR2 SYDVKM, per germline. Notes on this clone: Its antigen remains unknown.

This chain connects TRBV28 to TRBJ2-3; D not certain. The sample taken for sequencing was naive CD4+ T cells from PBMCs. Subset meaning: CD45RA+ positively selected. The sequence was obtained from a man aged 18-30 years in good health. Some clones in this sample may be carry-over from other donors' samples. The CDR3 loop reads CASSQLTNTQYF. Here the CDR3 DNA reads TGTGCCAGCAGTCAGCTGACGAATACGCAGTATTTT.